The sequence of this T cell receptor beta chain was determined in a study of blood T cell repertoires in COVID-19. On the study more broadly: The United States, Italy and Spain supplied acute and convalescent COVID-19 samples.

Original methodology: Reference gene primers were amplified, and this amplification served to estimate nucleated cell counts. Sequencing used immunoSEQ multiplex PCR; TCRdb keeps in-frame clones, though not all of them. V and J calls and clone size follow that table, whereas D and trimming were derived from the DNA. The sample has fewer than 250,000 clones; 80% to 90% are singletons. Germline V lookup: CDR1 SGHRS, CDR2 YFSETQ. Between the trimmed V and J ends, which lost 2 bases and 5 bases, there was a span of 13 bases. There are 14 residues in the CDR3. Sequenced: peripheral blood. The receptor was derived from a woman aged 70-85 years with acute or convalescent COVID-19. V is TRBV5-1 and J is TRBJ1-1; a weak D match, TRBD1 (6 bases). CDR3 sequence reads: CASSLQGVITEAFF. CDR3 nucleotides: TGCGCCAGCAGCTTACAGGGAGTGATTACTGAAGCTTTCTTT.